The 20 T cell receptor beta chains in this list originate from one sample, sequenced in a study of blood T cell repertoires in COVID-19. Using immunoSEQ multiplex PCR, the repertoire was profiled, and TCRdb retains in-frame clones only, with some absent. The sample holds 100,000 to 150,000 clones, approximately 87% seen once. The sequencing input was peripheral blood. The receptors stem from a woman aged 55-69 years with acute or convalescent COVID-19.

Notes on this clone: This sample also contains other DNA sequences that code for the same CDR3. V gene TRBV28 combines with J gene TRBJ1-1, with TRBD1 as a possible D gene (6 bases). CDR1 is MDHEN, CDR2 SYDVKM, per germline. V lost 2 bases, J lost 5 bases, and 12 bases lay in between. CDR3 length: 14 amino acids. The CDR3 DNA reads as TGTGCCAGCAGTTTAATTGGGGGCCGGACTGAAGCTTTCTTT. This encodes CASSLIGGRTEAFF.

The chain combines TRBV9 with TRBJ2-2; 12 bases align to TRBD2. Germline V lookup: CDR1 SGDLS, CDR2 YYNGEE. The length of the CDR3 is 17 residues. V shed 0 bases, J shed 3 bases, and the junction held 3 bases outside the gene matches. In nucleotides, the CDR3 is TGTGCCAGCAGCGTAGGGCTAGCGGGAGGGTACACCGGGGAGCTGTTTTTT. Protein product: CASSVGLAGGYTGELFF.

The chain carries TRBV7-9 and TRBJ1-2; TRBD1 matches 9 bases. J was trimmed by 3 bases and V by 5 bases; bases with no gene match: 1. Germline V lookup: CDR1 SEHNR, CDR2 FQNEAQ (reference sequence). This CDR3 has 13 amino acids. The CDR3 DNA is TGTGCCAGCAGCAGGACAGGGGACTATGGCTACACCTTC. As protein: CASSRTGDYGYTF.

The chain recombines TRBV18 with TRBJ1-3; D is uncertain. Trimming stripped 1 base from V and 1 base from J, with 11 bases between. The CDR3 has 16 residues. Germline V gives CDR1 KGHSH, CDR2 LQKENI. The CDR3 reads CASSPRSQDSGNTIYF. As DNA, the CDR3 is TGTGCCAGCTCACCACGTAGTCAGGATTCTGGAAACACCATATATTTT.

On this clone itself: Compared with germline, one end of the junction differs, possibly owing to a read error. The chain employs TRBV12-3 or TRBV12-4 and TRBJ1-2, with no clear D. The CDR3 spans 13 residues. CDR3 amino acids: CASSFLTNSGYTF. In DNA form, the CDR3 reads TGTGCCAGCAGTTTCCTAACTAACTCTGGCTACACCTTC.

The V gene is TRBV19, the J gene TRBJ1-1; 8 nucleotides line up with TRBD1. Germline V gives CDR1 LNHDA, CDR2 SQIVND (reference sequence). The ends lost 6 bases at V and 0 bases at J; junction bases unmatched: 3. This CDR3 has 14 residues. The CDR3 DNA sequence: TGTGCCAGTAGCGTGACAGGGGTGAACACTGAAGCTTTCTTT. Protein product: CASSVTGVNTEAFF.

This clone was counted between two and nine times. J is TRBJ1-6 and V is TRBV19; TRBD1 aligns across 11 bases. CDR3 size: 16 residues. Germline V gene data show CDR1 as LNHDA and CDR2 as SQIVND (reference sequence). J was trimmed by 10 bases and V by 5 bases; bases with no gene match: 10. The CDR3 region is CASSSRGQGARSPLHF. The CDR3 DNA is TGTGCCAGTAGTTCCCGAGGACAGGGGGCGAGGTCACCCCTCCACTTT. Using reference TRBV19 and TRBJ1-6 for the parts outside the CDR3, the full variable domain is DGGITQSPKYLFRKEGQNVTLSCEQNLNHDAMYWYRQDPGQGLRLIYYSQIVNDFQKGDIAEGYSVSREKKESFPLTVTSAQKNPTAFYLCASSSRGQGARSPLHFGNGTRLTVT.

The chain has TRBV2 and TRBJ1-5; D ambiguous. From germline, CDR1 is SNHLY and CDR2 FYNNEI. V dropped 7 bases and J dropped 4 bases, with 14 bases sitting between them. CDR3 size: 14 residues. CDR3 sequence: CASTQTEANQPQHF. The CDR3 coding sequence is TGTGCCAGCACCCAAACCGAAGCGAATCAGCCCCAGCATTTT.

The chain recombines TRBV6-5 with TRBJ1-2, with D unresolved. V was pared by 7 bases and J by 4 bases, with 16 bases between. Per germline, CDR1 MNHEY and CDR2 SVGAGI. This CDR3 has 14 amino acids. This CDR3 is CASKEATVGYGYTF. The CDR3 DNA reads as TGTGCCAGCAAGGAGGCGACCGTAGGCTATGGCTACACCTTC.

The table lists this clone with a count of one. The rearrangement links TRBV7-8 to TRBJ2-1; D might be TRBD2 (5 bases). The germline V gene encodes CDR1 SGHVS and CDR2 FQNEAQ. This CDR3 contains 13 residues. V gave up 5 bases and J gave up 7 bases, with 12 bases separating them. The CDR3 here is CASSTGRGNEQFF. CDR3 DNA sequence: TGTGCCAGCAGCACCGGACGGGGAAATGAGCAGTTCTTC. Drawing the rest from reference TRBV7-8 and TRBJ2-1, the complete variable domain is GAGVSQSPRYKVAKRGQDVALRCDPISGHVSLFWYQQALGQGPEFLTYFQNEAQLDKSGLPSDRFFAERPEGSVSTLKIQRTQQEDSAVYLCASSTGRGNEQFFGPGTRLTVL.

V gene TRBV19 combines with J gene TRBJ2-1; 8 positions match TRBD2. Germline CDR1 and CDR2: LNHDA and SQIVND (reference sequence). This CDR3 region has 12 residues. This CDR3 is CEIAGSHSEQFF. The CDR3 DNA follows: TGTGAAATAGCGGGAAGCCACAGTGAGCAGTTCTTC. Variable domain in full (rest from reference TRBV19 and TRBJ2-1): DGGITQSPKYLFRKEGQNVTLSCEQNLNHDAMYWYRQDPGQGLRLIYYSQIVNDFQKGDIAEGYSVSREKKESFPLTVTSAQKNPTAFYLCEIAGSHSEQFFGPGTRLTVL.

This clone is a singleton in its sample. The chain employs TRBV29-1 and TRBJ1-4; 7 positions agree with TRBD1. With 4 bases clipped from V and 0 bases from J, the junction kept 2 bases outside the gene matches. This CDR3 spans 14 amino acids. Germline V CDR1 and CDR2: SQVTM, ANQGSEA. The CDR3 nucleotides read TGCAGCGTTGGACAGGGACCAACTAATGAAAAACTGTTTTTT. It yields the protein CSVGQGPTNEKLFF.

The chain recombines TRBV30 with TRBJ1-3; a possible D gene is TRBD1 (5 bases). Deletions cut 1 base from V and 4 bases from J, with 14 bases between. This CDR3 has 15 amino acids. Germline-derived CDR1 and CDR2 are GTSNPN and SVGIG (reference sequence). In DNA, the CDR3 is TGTGCCTGGAGTGAAGGGCTGGGACTCGGAAACACCATATATTTT. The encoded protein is CAWSEGLGLGNTIYF.

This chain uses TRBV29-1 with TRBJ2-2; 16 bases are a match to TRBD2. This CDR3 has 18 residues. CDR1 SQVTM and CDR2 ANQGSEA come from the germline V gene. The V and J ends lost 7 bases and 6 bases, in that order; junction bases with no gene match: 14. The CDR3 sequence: CSASARGGTSGRAGELFF. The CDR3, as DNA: TGCAGCGCCTCGGCGAGGGGTGGGACTAGCGGGAGGGCCGGGGAGCTGTTTTTT.

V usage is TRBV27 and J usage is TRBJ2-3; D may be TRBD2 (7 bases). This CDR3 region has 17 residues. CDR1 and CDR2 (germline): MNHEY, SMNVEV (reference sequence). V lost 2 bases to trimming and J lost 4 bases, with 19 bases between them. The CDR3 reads CASSLRGGQRASDTQYF. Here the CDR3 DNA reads TGTGCCAGCAGTTTAAGGGGGGGGCAAAGGGCCTCAGATACGCAGTATTTT.

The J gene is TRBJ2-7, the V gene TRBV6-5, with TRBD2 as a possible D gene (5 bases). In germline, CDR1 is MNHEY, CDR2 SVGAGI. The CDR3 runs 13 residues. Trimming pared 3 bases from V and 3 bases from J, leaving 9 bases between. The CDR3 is CASSYSEGYEQYF. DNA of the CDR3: TGTGCCAGCAGTTATTCCGAGGGCTACGAGCAGTACTTC.

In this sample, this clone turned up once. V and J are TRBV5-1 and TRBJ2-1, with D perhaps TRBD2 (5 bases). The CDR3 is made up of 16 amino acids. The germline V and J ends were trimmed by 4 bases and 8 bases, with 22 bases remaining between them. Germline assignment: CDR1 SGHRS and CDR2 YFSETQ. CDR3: CASSPSTLSWGDEQFF. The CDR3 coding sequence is TGCGCCAGCAGCCCCAGTACCCTATCGTGGGGAGATGAGCAGTTCTTC.

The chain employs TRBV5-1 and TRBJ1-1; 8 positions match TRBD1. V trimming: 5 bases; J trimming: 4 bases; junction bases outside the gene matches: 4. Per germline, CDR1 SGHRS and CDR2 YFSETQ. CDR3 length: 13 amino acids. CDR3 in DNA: TGCGCCAGCAGACAACAGGGGGGCACTGAAGCTTTCTTT. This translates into CASRQQGGTEAFF. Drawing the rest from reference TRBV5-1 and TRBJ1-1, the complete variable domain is KAGVTQTPRYLIKTRGQQVTLSCSPISGHRSVSWYQQTPGQGLQFLFEYFSETQRNKGNFPGRFSGRQFSNSRSEMNVSTLELGDSALYLCASRQQGGTEAFFGQGTRLTVV.

In DNA form, the CDR3 reads TGTGCCAGCTCACCAAGGGGCTCTAGCGGGAATTCCGATGAGCAGTTCTTC. Translation gives CASSPRGSSGNSDEQFF. J is TRBJ2-1 and V is TRBV18, with TRBD2 matching over 9 bases. From germline, CDR1 is KGHSH and CDR2 LQKENI. This CDR3 region has 17 residues. After removal of 2 bases from V and 8 bases from J, the junction contained 13 bases not matched to a gene.

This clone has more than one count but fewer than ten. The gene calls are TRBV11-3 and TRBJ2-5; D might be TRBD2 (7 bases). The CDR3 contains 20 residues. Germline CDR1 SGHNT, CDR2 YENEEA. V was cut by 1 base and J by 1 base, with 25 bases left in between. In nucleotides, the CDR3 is TGTGCCAGCAGCTTAGGAGGGGGGGGAGGTTATTCGACTACCCAAGAGACCCAGTACTTC. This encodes CASSLGGGGGYSTTQETQYF.